Listed below are T cell receptor beta chains from one sample, sequenced in a study of blood T cell repertoires in COVID-19. Generated by immunoSEQ multiplex PCR, the TCRdb table keeps only in-frame clones and is missing some. Altogether about 380,000 clones are present, around 84% being singletons, with the ten largest covering more than 1%. Sequencing used peripheral blood. All receptors come from a human donor with acute or convalescent COVID-19. The donor label of this sample is uncertain. CDR3s include the opening cysteine and the closing phenylalanine or tryptophan. A D gene is named only where the DNA matches it firmly. The size entry is marked missing in some rows and otherwise reads once, few, many or a size class.

J gene: TRBJ2-3
V gene: TRBV7-9
D gene: .
clone size: .
CDR3 DNA: TGTGCCAGCAGCTTAGGGTATTACAAGTATTTT
CDR3 protein: CASSLGYYKYF

J gene: TRBJ2-7
V gene: TRBV9
D gene: .
clone size: .
CDR3 DNA: TGTGCCAGCAGCCCCTTCAGGGAAGAGTACGAGCAGTACTTC
CDR3 protein: CASSPFREEYEQYF

J gene: TRBJ1-6
V gene: TRBV9
D gene: TRBD1
clone size: .
CDR3 DNA: TGTGCCAGCGGTGGGACAGGGAATTCACCCCTCCACTTT
CDR3 protein: CASGGTGNSPLHF

J gene: TRBJ2-1
V gene: TRBV5-1
D gene: TRBD1
clone size: .
CDR3 DNA: TGCGCCAGCAGCCCAACAGGGGTAGGTGAGCAGTTCTTC
CDR3 protein: CASSPTGVGEQFF

J gene: TRBJ2-7
V gene: TRBV30
D gene: TRBD2
clone size: .
CDR3 DNA: TGTGCCTGGGAACCGGGACTAGGGACCTACGAGCAGTACTTC
CDR3 protein: CAWEPGLGTYEQYF

J gene: TRBJ2-7
V gene: TRBV5-6
D gene: TRBD2
clone size: .
CDR3 DNA: TGTGCCAGCAGCTTGGGACTAGCGGGAGCCGCCGAGTACTTC
CDR3 protein: CASSLGLAGAAEYF

J gene: TRBJ1-1
V gene: TRBV19
D gene: .
clone size: .
CDR3 DNA: TGTGCCAGTAGTATAGCCGCTTGGGAGGAGCGGAGGAACACTGAAGCTTTCTTT
CDR3 protein: CASSIAAWEERRNTEAFF

J gene: TRBJ2-2
V gene: TRBV7-8
D gene: .
clone size: .
CDR3 DNA: TGTGCCAGCAGCTTACCACAGACCGGGGAGCTGTTTTTT
CDR3 protein: CASSLPQTGELFF

J gene: TRBJ1-1
V gene: TRBV7-8
D gene: .
clone size: .
CDR3 DNA: TGTGCCAGCAGCTTAGAGGAGGGTCGTGAAGCTTTCTTT
CDR3 protein: CASSLEEGREAFF

J gene: TRBJ1-2
V gene: TRBV28
D gene: .
clone size: .
CDR3 DNA: TGTGCCAGCAGTTTAAATCGGCCGCCAAGGAGCTATGGCTACACCTTC
CDR3 protein: CASSLNRPPRSYGYTF

J gene: TRBJ1-1
V gene: TRBV4-1
D gene: .
clone size: .
CDR3 DNA: TGCGCCAGCAGCCGTTCAATCATAACAGAACCTCCAAACACTGAAGCTTTCTTT
CDR3 protein: CASSRSIITEPPNTEAFF

J gene: TRBJ1-5
V gene: TRBV3-1/TRBV3-2
D gene: .
clone size: .
CDR3 DNA: TGTGCCAGCAGCCAAGAGTCGGGGCAGCCCCAGCATTTT
CDR3 protein: CASSQESGQPQHF

J gene: TRBJ2-2
V gene: TRBV7-7
D gene: TRBD1
clone size: .
CDR3 DNA: TGTGCCAGCAGCCCACATACAGGGGTTGGCACCGGGGAGCTGTTTTTT
CDR3 protein: CASSPHTGVGTGELFF

J gene: TRBJ1-6
V gene: TRBV19
D gene: TRBD1
clone size: .
CDR3 DNA: TGTGCCAGTAGTATCCAGGGGGTCACCCTCCACTTT
CDR3 protein: CASSIQGVTLHF

J gene: TRBJ1-6
V gene: TRBV13
D gene: .
clone size: .
CDR3 DNA: TGTGCCAGCAGCCGACAGCTTTCACCCCTCCACTTT
CDR3 protein: CASSRQLSPLHF

J gene: TRBJ2-2
V gene: TRBV2
D gene: .
clone size: .
CDR3 DNA: TGTGCCAGGAGGACAACTGGGACCGGGGAGCTGTTTTTT
CDR3 protein: CARRTTGTGELFF

J gene: TRBJ2-3
V gene: TRBV2
D gene: .
clone size: few
CDR3 DNA: TGTGCCAGCAGTGACGTCAGGTCCCCAGATACGCAGTATTTT
CDR3 protein: CASSDVRSPDTQYF

J gene: TRBJ1-2
V gene: TRBV4-1
D gene: .
clone size: .
CDR3 DNA: TGCGCCAGCAGCCAAGATCGGGGAAGTGGTGGCTACACCTTC
CDR3 protein: CASSQDRGSGGYTF

J gene: TRBJ2-2
V gene: TRBV6-5
D gene: .
clone size: .
CDR3 DNA: TGTGCCAGCAGTAGAGGGGGATTCACCGGGGAGCTGTTTTTT
CDR3 protein: CASSRGGFTGELFF

J gene: TRBJ2-6
V gene: TRBV28
D gene: TRBD1
clone size: .
CDR3 DNA: TGTGCCAGCAGACAGGGGACCGGGGCCAACGTCCTGACTTTC
CDR3 protein: CASRQGTGANVLTF

J gene: TRBJ2-3
V gene: TRBV11-2
D gene: TRBD2
clone size: few
CDR3 DNA: TGTGCCAGCAGCCCCCGGGGGGGACTAGTGGCAGATACGCAGTATTTT
CDR3 protein: CASSPRGGLVADTQYF